This T cell receptor (beta chain) derives from a study of OX40 agonist ivuxolimab in advanced cancers. Autoimmune disease history or systemic immunosuppression meant exclusion. This clone was seen once. Clones were sequenced by immunoSEQ multiplex PCR, and TCRdb holds only the in-frame ones, with some missing. The sample consists of 35,000 to 45,000 clones, roughly nine tenths of them appearing once. Sample: CD4+ or CD8+ T cells sorted from blood, taken in a trial of the OX40 agonist ivuxolimab. The source of this sequence is an adult with an advanced solid tumor such as melanoma, head and neck, liver or kidney cancer.

The CDR3 here is CASSQEMSYEQYF. CDR3 nucleotide sequence: TGCGCCAGCAGCCAAGAGATGTCCTACGAGCAGTACTTC. The gene calls are TRBV4-1 and TRBJ2-7, with D unresolved. Trimming stripped 0 bases from V and 1 base from J, with 4 bases between. CDR1 is MGHRA and CDR2 is YSYEKL in the germline V gene. The CDR3 runs 13 residues.